The table lists the clone carrying this TCR beta chain with a few counts. Its cognate antigen is unknown. The data are from a study of response to subunit inactivated influenza vaccine. The study's findings and limits: After each seasonal influenza vaccination, few new T cells are recruited, the authors suggested.

TCRdb called the RT-PCR reads again in MiXCR, with one record for every CDR3 protein. The repertoire has approximately 160,000 distinct CDR3 sequences, about 10% of them found once; the top ten carry around 40%. The CDR3 consists of 13 residues. The V end lost 3 bases, the J end lost 4 bases, and 10 bases lay between the germline ends. The V gene is TRBV12-3 or TRBV12-4, the J gene TRBJ2-7, with D unclear. The TCR originated in a man in his fifties or sixties who received an inactivated influenza vaccine. The material sequenced was CD8+ T cells sorted from PBMCs, taken around 25 months after vaccination. The CDR3 nucleotides read TGTGCCAGCAGTTTTAGGGAACGGTACGAGCAGTACTTC. The encoded protein is CASSFRERYEQYF.